This T cell receptor beta chain was captured by sequencing in a study of blood T cell repertoires in COVID-19 (dated by TCRdb to 2019 to 2021). Broadly, across the study: The collaborator samples originated in the United States, Italy and Spain and spanned the acute and convalescent phases of COVID-19. The sample metadata nearly always contained a de-identified subject ID, COVID-19 status, age in years and sex. The samples were drawn from the first 160 participants of the ongoing ImmuneRACE study and from 1,254 subjects provided by 6 global collaborators. Where available, HLA class I and class II types were obtained from metadata supplied by the sample provider rather than from assay-based typing. The dataset comprised deeply sampled blood TCRbeta repertoires from subjects exposed to, actively infected with, or recovered from COVID-19. The repertoires were released in a freely available public database meant as a resource for research on the immune response to SARS-CoV-2. The prospective study material was composed of cDNA or gDNA derived from T cells, B-cell-depleted T cells, or PBMCs.

V is shortened by 0 bases, J by 2 bases, and the region joining them spans 10 bases. Counted from cysteine to phenylalanine, this CDR3 has 15 amino acids. Only the CDR3 region is kept as DNA, spanning 45 bases read in frame from base 1. The germline V gene encodes CDR1 SEHNR and CDR2 FQNEAQ (reference sequence). For this clone: This receptor's antigen is unknown. One base away there is no much larger clone; base qualities are not given.

Study-wide findings and limitations: How much clinical and demographic metadata was included differed by source and by participant, and the metadata was provided uncurated.

TCRbeta CDR3 regions were amplified from genomic DNA using the immunoSEQ Assay, a bias-controlled multiplex PCR. In the paper's pipeline: Within the assay, amplification of reference gene primers was used to estimate how many nucleated cells each sample contained. Sequence reads were collapsed and filtered to measure the absolute abundance of every unique TCRbeta CDR3 rearrangement. For each sample, productive Simpson clonality was calculated by taking the square root of Simpson's diversity index across productive rearrangements. The clones in this table, taken by TCRdb from immuneACCESS, are in-frame only. Not every clone is retained; where verified, under half of the shortfall comes from an unresolved V gene, and the cause of the rest is unknown. From that table come the V and J calls and clone size; the DNA was used to work out D and trimming. The sample table lists tens of thousands of clones, around 89% of them with a count of one. The top ten clones comprise 5.5% to 7% of the sample.

The collaborating institutions used their own protocols to collect whole blood in K2EDTA tubes. For TCRbeta analysis, collaborators shipped samples as frozen whole blood, isolated PBMCs, or DNA extracted from either of those sample types. Rearrangement joined TRBV7-9 to TRBJ1-1; D gene: possibly TRBD1, on 5 matching bases. This receptor was identified in a woman in her 70s with acute or convalescent COVID-19. Sequencing was performed on peripheral blood. For the CDR3, the sequence is CASSLAAGKNTEAFF. The nucleotide sequence is given as TGTGCCAGCAGCTTAGCCGCAGGGAAAAACACTGAAGCTTTCTTT.